The rows below give T cell receptor beta chains drawn from one sample of a study of spatial heterogeneity in lung cancer. TCRdb independently ran MiXCR on the 5' RACE reads; one entry per CDR3 protein. The data contain roughly 12,000 distinct CDR3 sequences, roughly 6.6% of them singletons. Sequencing was performed on lung tumor tissue, taken at surgery. The receptors originated from a female donor with early-stage non-small cell lung cancer. The CDR3 runs from the conserved cysteine through the conserved F or W. Fields, in order: D gene, clone size, J gene, V gene, CDR3 protein, CDR3 DNA. D genes are given only for firm matches. Clone size is given for some rows only: seen once, a few or many times, or a class if the clone is expanded.

D: TRBD1
size: medium-sized
J: TRBJ2-7
V: TRBV28
CDR3: CASSQGGTGGYEQYF
DNA: TGTGCCAGCAGCCAAGGGGGGACAGGGGGCTACGAGCAGTACTTC

D: TRBD2
size: medium-sized
J: TRBJ2-7
V: TRBV23-1
CDR3: CASSQSYQVNLAVASGEGEQYF
DNA: TGCGCCAGCAGTCAATCCTATCAAGTCAACTTGGCGGTGGCTAGCGGAGAGGGCGAGCAGTACTTC

D: -
size: many
J: TRBJ2-5
V: TRBV19
CDR3: CASSIEGRYQETQYF
DNA: TGTGCCAGTAGTATAGAAGGGCGGTACCAAGAGACCCAGTACTTC

D: -
size: many
J: TRBJ2-1
V: TRBV5-6
CDR3: CASSRLGAQFF
DNA: TGTGCCAGCAGCCGACTCGGTGCGCAGTTCTTC

D: -
size: few
J: TRBJ2-1
V: TRBV12-3/TRBV12-4
CDR3: CASSFLTHKLYNEQFF
DNA: TGTGCCAGCAGTTTTCTCACCCATAAACTTTACAATGAGCAGTTCTTC

D: -
size: medium-sized
J: TRBJ2-3
V: TRBV29-1
CDR3: CSVPRDTQYF
DNA: TGCAGCGTACCCCGGGATACGCAGTATTTT

D: -
size: many
J: TRBJ2-6
V: TRBV29-1
CDR3: CSVDGASSGANVLTF
DNA: TGCAGCGTTGATGGTGCCAGCTCTGGGGCCAACGTCCTGACTTTC

D: -
size: -
J: TRBJ2-5
V: TRBV11-2
CDR3: CASSSDRRALPQYF
DNA: TGTGCCAGCAGCTCAGATCGCAGGGCCCTTCCCCAGTACTTC

D: -
size: -
J: TRBJ2-1
V: TRBV7-2
CDR3: CASSAPSQGRNEQFF
DNA: TGTGCCAGCAGCGCTCCTTCCCAGGGACGGAATGAGCAGTTCTTC

D: TRBD1
size: medium-sized
J: TRBJ2-7
V: TRBV4-3
CDR3: CASSPGTGDYEQYF
DNA: TGCGCCAGCAGCCCAGGGACAGGTGACTACGAGCAGTACTTC

D: -
size: medium-sized
J: TRBJ1-4
V: TRBV18
CDR3: CASSEIGSEKLFF
DNA: TGTGCCAGCTCCGAAATCGGGAGTGAAAAACTGTTTTTT

D: -
size: many
J: TRBJ1-3
V: TRBV5-1
CDR3: CASSLEGFGNTIYF
DNA: TGCGCCAGCAGCTTGGAGGGGTTTGGAAACACCATATATTTT

D: TRBD1
size: medium-sized
J: TRBJ2-5
V: TRBV7-2
CDR3: CASSTNRGQKTQYF
DNA: TGTGCCAGCAGCACCAACAGGGGCCAGAAGACCCAGTACTTC

D: TRBD2
size: many
J: TRBJ2-3
V: TRBV12-3/TRBV12-4
CDR3: CASSSPGRAGDTQYF
DNA: TGTGCCAGCAGCTCCCCCGGGAGGGCTGGAGATACGCAGTATTTT

D: TRBD1
size: medium-sized
J: TRBJ2-7
V: TRBV28
CDR3: CASRLWTGIREQYF
DNA: TGTGCCAGCAGACTTTGGACAGGGATAAGGGAGCAGTACTTC

D: -
size: many
J: TRBJ2-1
V: TRBV18
CDR3: CASSHRGSEQFF
DNA: TGTGCCAGCTCACATAGGGGATCTGAGCAGTTCTTC

D: TRBD1
size: many
J: TRBJ1-1
V: TRBV7-2
CDR3: CASRYRQGMNTEAFF
DNA: TGTGCCAGCAGATACCGACAGGGGATGAACACTGAAGCTTTCTTT

D: -
size: many
J: TRBJ2-7
V: TRBV28
CDR3: CASNSRGQLKSYEQYF
DNA: TGTGCCAGCAATTCGCGCGGACAGCTCAAATCCTACGAGCAGTACTTC

D: -
size: many
J: TRBJ2-3
V: TRBV18
CDR3: CASSPSGLTDTQYF
DNA: TGTGCCAGCTCACCTAGCGGACTCACAGATACGCAGTATTTT

D: -
size: medium-sized
J: TRBJ1-1
V: TRBV12-3/TRBV12-4
CDR3: CASSPDSYFTEAFF
DNA: TGTGCCAGCAGTCCTGACAGCTACTTCACTGAAGCTTTCTTT

D: TRBD2
size: few
J: TRBJ2-7
V: TRBV5-4
CDR3: CASGRGLAGGYEQYF
DNA: TGTGCCAGCGGCCGAGGACTAGCGGGAGGGTACGAGCAGTACTTC

D: TRBD1
size: many
J: TRBJ2-3
V: TRBV28
CDR3: CASSKDRGDTQYF
DNA: TGTGCCAGCAGTAAGGACAGGGGAGATACGCAGTATTTT

D: -
size: many
J: TRBJ1-5
V: TRBV27
CDR3: CASSKVGLSQHF
DNA: TGTGCCAGCAGCAAGGTGGGTTTGTCCCAGCATTTT

D: TRBD1
size: medium-sized
J: TRBJ2-5
V: TRBV12-3/TRBV12-4
CDR3: CASNNRGRGETQYF
DNA: TGTGCCAGCAACAACAGGGGGCGAGGAGAGACCCAGTACTTC

D: -
size: many
J: TRBJ2-3
V: TRBV7-2
CDR3: CASSPWRAFTDTQYF
DNA: TGTGCCAGCAGCCCCTGGCGGGCTTTCACAGATACGCAGTATTTT

D: -
size: many
J: TRBJ1-5
V: TRBV28
CDR3: CASSLGGNRGQPQHF
DNA: TGTGCCAGCAGTTTGGGCGGGAACCGTGGTCAGCCCCAGCATTTT

D: -
size: medium-sized
J: TRBJ2-5
V: TRBV18
CDR3: CASSPPAGGETQYF
DNA: TGTGCCAGCTCACCACCCGCAGGTGGGGAGACCCAGTACTTC

D: TRBD2
size: many
J: TRBJ2-7
V: TRBV12-3/TRBV12-4
CDR3: CASSFSSGAYEQYF
DNA: TGTGCCAGCAGTTTCTCTAGCGGGGCCTACGAGCAGTACTTC

D: -
size: many
J: TRBJ2-7
V: TRBV28
CDR3: CASSFSLKSSYEQYF
DNA: TGTGCCAGCAGTTTTTCCCTTAAATCCTCCTACGAGCAGTACTTC

D: -
size: -
J: TRBJ2-3
V: TRBV5-1
CDR3: CASSRSNTDTQYF
DNA: TGCGCCAGCAGCAGGTCGAACACAGATACGCAGTATTTT

D: -
size: -
J: TRBJ1-2
V: TRBV11-2
CDR3: CASSLNGYTF
DNA: TGTGCCAGCAGCTTAAATGGCTACACCTTC

D: TRBD1
size: many
J: TRBJ1-6
V: TRBV27
CDR3: CASSFYRGNSPLHF
DNA: TGTGCCAGCAGTTTTTACAGGGGTAATTCACCCCTCCACTTT

D: -
size: -
J: TRBJ1-4
V: TRBV30
CDR3: CAWSGRLNEKLFF
DNA: TGTGCCTGGAGTGGACGACTTAATGAAAAACTGTTTTTT

D: TRBD1
size: many
J: TRBJ2-7
V: TRBV20-1
CDR3: CSARVEGQSYEQYF
DNA: TGCAGTGCTAGAGTAGAGGGACAGTCCTACGAGCAGTACTTC

D: -
size: many
J: TRBJ1-2
V: TRBV28
CDR3: CASKGILYTF
DNA: TGTGCCAGCAAGGGGATTCTCTACACCTTC

D: TRBD1
size: many
J: TRBJ1-6
V: TRBV10-3
CDR3: CAISVRDRDSPLHF
DNA: TGTGCCATCTCTGTCCGGGACAGAGATTCACCCCTCCACTTT

D: TRBD2
size: many
J: TRBJ2-7
V: TRBV6-1
CDR3: CASSVGKVQREGYEQYF
DNA: TGTGCCAGCAGCGTCGGCAAGGTTCAGCGGGAAGGGTACGAGCAGTACTTC

D: -
size: many
J: TRBJ1-1
V: TRBV6-6
CDR3: CASSSIVLGTEAFF
DNA: TGTGCCAGCAGCAGTATTGTGTTGGGCACTGAAGCTTTCTTT

D: -
size: many
J: TRBJ2-7
V: TRBV12-3/TRBV12-4
CDR3: CASSLATSGSEQYF
DNA: TGTGCCAGCAGTTTAGCGACATCAGGGTCCGAGCAGTACTTC

D: -
size: many
J: TRBJ2-3
V: TRBV18
CDR3: CASSPPSQGSDTQYF
DNA: TGTGCCAGCTCACCACCGAGCCAGGGGTCAGATACGCAGTATTTT

D: -
size: medium-sized
J: TRBJ1-5
V: TRBV6-5
CDR3: CASSSAWGKNQPQHF
DNA: TGTGCCAGCAGTTCTGCTTGGGGGAAAAATCAGCCCCAGCATTTT

D: TRBD1
size: medium-sized
J: TRBJ2-7
V: TRBV6-6
CDR3: CASSYLGRGRRGGHEQYF
DNA: TGTGCCAGCAGTTACTTAGGCAGGGGGCGCCGTGGGGGACACGAGCAGTACTTC

D: -
size: few
J: TRBJ2-5
V: TRBV6-6
CDR3: CASSNPGHGGTQYF
DNA: TGTGCCAGCAGTAACCCGGGACACGGGGGGACCCAGTACTTC

D: -
size: -
J: TRBJ2-7
V: TRBV12-1
CDR3: CASSPFLRDRSYEQYF
DNA: TGTGCCAGCAGCCCGTTTTTGCGGGATCGCTCCTACGAGCAGTACTTC

D: -
size: medium-sized
J: TRBJ2-5
V: TRBV20-1
CDR3: CSAPPASKGPQETQYF
DNA: TGCAGTGCACCTCCGGCCTCTAAAGGCCCCCAAGAGACCCAGTACTTC

D: -
size: many
J: TRBJ2-1
V: TRBV7-9
CDR3: CASSLGGSTTWDEQFF
DNA: TGTGCCAGCAGCTTAGGGGGGTCCACGACGTGGGATGAGCAGTTCTTC

D: -
size: medium-sized
J: TRBJ1-5
V: TRBV20-1
CDR3: CSARRGGTSNQPQHF
DNA: TGCAGTGCTAGAAGGGGGGGTACTAGCAATCAGCCCCAGCATTTT

D: TRBD2
size: many
J: TRBJ2-7
V: TRBV7-2
CDR3: CASSFGTSGTLGFEQYF
DNA: TGTGCCAGCAGCTTTGGGACTAGCGGGACGCTAGGGTTTGAGCAGTACTTC

D: -
size: medium-sized
J: TRBJ1-2
V: TRBV12-3/TRBV12-4
CDR3: CASSFDRFYGYTF
DNA: TGTGCCAGCAGTTTCGACAGATTCTATGGCTACACCTTC

D: TRBD2
size: many
J: TRBJ2-2
V: TRBV7-2
CDR3: CASSSPLAGVTGELFF
DNA: TGTGCCAGCAGCTCCCCTTTAGCGGGAGTCACCGGGGAGCTGTTTTTT

D: -
size: -
J: TRBJ1-1
V: TRBV29-1
CDR3: CSVVHTEAFF
DNA: TGCAGCGTTGTTCACACTGAAGCTTTCTTT

D: -
size: -
J: TRBJ1-1
V: TRBV6-1
CDR3: CASREQPGTEAFF
DNA: TGTGCCAGCAGGGAGCAGCCTGGAACTGAAGCTTTCTTT

D: -
size: many
J: TRBJ2-4
V: TRBV7-2
CDR3: CASSFSSTYIQYF
DNA: TGTGCCAGCAGCTTCTCTAGTACGTACATTCAGTACTTC

D: TRBD1
size: medium-sized
J: TRBJ1-1
V: TRBV20-1
CDR3: CSARVRDRLNTEAFF
DNA: TGCAGTGCTAGAGTAAGGGACAGATTGAACACTGAAGCTTTCTTT